A single sample gave rise to the 15 T cell receptor beta chains below, sequenced in a study of tissue T cells after allogeneic stem cell transplantation. TCRdb's copy holds only in-frame clones and misses some; the assay was immunoSEQ multiplex PCR. Of 42,000 or so clones in the sample, roughly 90% are singletons; the top ten hold roughly 3.8%. The source material was blood, sampled before transplantation. These TCRs come from a woman between 35 and 75 years old who later had graft-versus-host disease after an allogeneic stem cell transplant.

This clone was picked up one time. The gene calls are TRBV4-3 and TRBJ2-7; TRBD2 might be the D (6 bases). Germline V gives CDR1 LGHNA, CDR2 YSLEER. The CDR3 loop spans 16 amino acids. The germline V and J ends were trimmed by 0 bases and 2 bases, with 14 bases remaining between them. In DNA form, the CDR3 reads TGCGCCAGCAGCCAAGATCGCGGGACCCTGCCCTACGAGCAGTACTTC. Translated: CASSQDRGTLPYEQYF.

The rearrangement joins TRBV25-1 to TRBJ2-1; TRBD2 agrees at 10 bases. This CDR3 is 15 amino acids long. V was pared by 8 bases and J by 7 bases, with 11 bases of the junction left unmatched. Germline lookup yields CDR1 MGHDK and CDR2 SYGVNS. CDR3 coding DNA: TGTGCCAGCGGGGACCTAGCGGGAGTTTATAATGAGCAGTTCTTC. Its translation: CASGDLAGVYNEQFF.

This clone came up a few times. V gene TRBV6-6 combines with J gene TRBJ2-3; 7 positions match TRBD2. CDR3 length: 17 amino acids. Germline values: CDR1 MNHNY, CDR2 SVGAGI (reference sequence). J was trimmed by 0 bases and V by 5 bases; bases with no gene match: 11. The CDR3, as DNA: TGTGCCAGCAGTCCTAGTCTAGCGGTATCTAGCACAGATACGCAGTATTTT. As protein: CASSPSLAVSSTDTQYF.

J is TRBJ1-2 and V is TRBV30, with D maybe TRBD1 (5 bases). The CDR3 has 14 residues. Deletions cut 2 bases from V and 4 bases from J, with 14 bases between. The V gene's germline CDR1 is GTSNPN and CDR2 SVGIG (reference sequence). CDR3: CAWSSGRGVYGYTF. CDR3 DNA sequence: TGTGCCTGGAGTAGTGGACGAGGGGTCTATGGCTACACCTTC.

The chain links TRBV5-6 to TRBJ1-6; 8 bases are shared with TRBD1. The germline CDR1 and CDR2 sequences are SGHDT and YYEEEE. The V and J ends lost 4 bases and 10 bases, in that order; junction bases with no gene match: 13. The CDR3 spans 16 residues. CDR3 in amino acids: CASSDRGMPPRSPLHF. Here the CDR3 DNA reads TGTGCCAGCAGCGACAGGGGAATGCCACCGCGGTCACCCCTCCACTTT.

The chain links TRBV5-5 to TRBJ2-7, with D tentatively TRBD1 or TRBD2 (7 bases each). Trimming removed 3 bases at V and 6 bases at J, with 19 bases between. Germline V gene data show CDR1 as SGHKS and CDR2 as YYEKEE (reference sequence). This CDR3 region has 15 residues. The CDR3 region is CASSSRDSGAGEQYF. For the CDR3, the DNA is TGTGCCAGCAGCTCCAGGGACAGCGGGGCCGGCGAGCAGTACTTC.

The chain recombines TRBV4-3 with TRBJ1-1; 9 bases are a match to TRBD1. This CDR3 contains 14 residues. Trimming cost V 5 bases and J 4 bases; bases outside gene matches: 5. Germline-derived CDR1 and CDR2 are LGHNA and YSLEER. The CDR3 sequence is CASSFLTGGTEAFF. In DNA, the CDR3 is TGCGCCAGCAGCTTTTTGACAGGGGGCACTGAAGCTTTCTTT.

This chain links TRBV28 with TRBJ2-3, with D tentatively TRBD1 (6 bases). V was clipped by 2 bases and J by 0 bases, with 18 bases between them. The germline gives CDR1 MDHEN, CDR2 SYDVKM. This CDR3 is built from 18 residues. CDR3 nucleotides: TGTGCCAGCAGTTTAGCCCTTGGGACACCCACTAGCACAGATACGCAGTATTTT. It translates to CASSLALGTPTSTDTQYF.

The J gene is TRBJ2-2, the V gene TRBV30, with 10 bases fitting TRBD2. The CDR3 totals 17 residues. Unmatched junction bases numbered 13, after V lost 2 bases and J lost 7 bases. The germline gives CDR1 GTSNPN, CDR2 SVGIG (reference sequence). The CDR3, as DNA: TGTGCCTGGAGTACTCTTCCCAGCGGGAGGGTACACGGGGAGCTGTTTTTT. This encodes CAWSTLPSGRVHGELFF. The entire variable domain, with the rest obtained from reference TRBV30 and TRBJ2-2, is as follows: SQTIHQWPATLVQPVGSPLSLECTVEGTSNPNLYWYRQAAGRGLQLLFYSVGIGQISSEVPQNLSASRPQDRQFILSSKKLLLSDSGFYLCAWSTLPSGRVHGELFFGEGSRLTVL.

The chain carries TRBV18 and TRBJ1-1; TRBD1 agrees at 12 bases. Per germline, CDR1 KGHSH and CDR2 LQKENI. There are 16 residues in the CDR3. V was clipped by 6 bases and J by 6 bases; unmatched bases: 11. CDR3 in amino acids: CASSTGTGGARAEAFF. The CDR3 region has the DNA TGTGCCAGCTCGACCGGGACAGGGGGCGCGAGGGCTGAAGCTTTCTTT.

The CDR3 coding sequence is TGTGCCAGCAGTTCGTGGCAGGGGGTAGGCTACACCTTC. This codes for CASSSWQGVGYTF. This sequence joins TRBV6-5 and TRBJ1-2; 7 bases map to TRBD1. The CDR3 is made up of 13 amino acids. CDR1 and CDR2 (germline): MNHEY, SVGAGI. V was clipped by 4 bases and J by 8 bases; unmatched bases: 7.

This clone was seen once. V is TRBV6-6 and J is TRBJ2-7; D call uncertain. From germline, CDR1 is MNHNY and CDR2 SVGAGI (reference sequence). This CDR3 is built from 14 residues. The V end was cut by 0 bases, the J end by 2 bases, with 8 bases between. The CDR3 loop reads CASSYSQQPYEQYF. In nucleotides, the CDR3 is TGTGCCAGCAGTTACTCTCAGCAACCCTACGAGCAGTACTTC.

The chain has TRBV7-2 and TRBJ1-5; 8 bases agree with TRBD1. With 0 bases clipped from V and 9 bases from J, the junction kept 7 bases outside the gene matches. CDR3 length equals 15 residues. The V gene's germline CDR1 is SGHTA and CDR2 FQGNSA. The CDR3 protein is CASSLARNDRGPQHF. DNA of the CDR3: TGTGCCAGCAGCTTAGCGAGAAACGACAGGGGGCCCCAGCATTTT.

The rearrangement uses TRBV3-1 (or the pseudogene TRBV3-2) and TRBJ1-2; D possibly corresponds to TRBD1 (5 bases). The CDR3 consists of 14 residues. Trimming took 4 bases from V and 5 from J, leaving 14 bases between them. In germline, CDR1 is LGHDT, CDR2 YNNKEL (reference sequence). The chain's CDR3 is CASSPRGGVYGYTF. DNA of the CDR3: TGTGCCAGCAGCCCCCGGGGGGGGGTTTATGGCTACACCTTC.

V gene TRBV19 combines with J gene TRBJ2-5; D gene ambiguous. The V end lost 3 bases, the J end lost 4 bases, and 12 bases lay between the germline ends. From germline, CDR1 is LNHDA and CDR2 SQIVND (reference sequence). CDR3 length: 14 amino acids. DNA for the CDR3: TGTGCCAGTAGTATTCACTACGTTCGAGAGACCCAGTACTTC. Translated: CASSIHYVRETQYF.